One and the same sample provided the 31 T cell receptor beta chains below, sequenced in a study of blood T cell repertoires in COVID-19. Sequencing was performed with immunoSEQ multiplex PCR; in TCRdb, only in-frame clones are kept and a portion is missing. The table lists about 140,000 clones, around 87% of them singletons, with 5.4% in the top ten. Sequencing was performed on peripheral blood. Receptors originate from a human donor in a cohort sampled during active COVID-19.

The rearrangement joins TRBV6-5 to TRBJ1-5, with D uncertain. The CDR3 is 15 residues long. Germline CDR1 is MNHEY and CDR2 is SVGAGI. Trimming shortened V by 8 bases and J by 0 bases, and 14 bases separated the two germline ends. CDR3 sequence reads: CASQPGLISNQPQHF. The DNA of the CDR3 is TGTGCCAGCCAACCGGGTCTGATTAGCAATCAGCCCCAGCATTTT.

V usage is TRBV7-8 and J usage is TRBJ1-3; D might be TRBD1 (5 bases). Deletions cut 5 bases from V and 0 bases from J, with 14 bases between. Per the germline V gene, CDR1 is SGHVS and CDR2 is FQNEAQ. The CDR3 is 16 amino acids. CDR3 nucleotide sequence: TGTGCCAGCAGCCCGGCCCAGGGTAGCTCTGGAAACACCATATATTTT. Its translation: CASSPAQGSSGNTIYF.

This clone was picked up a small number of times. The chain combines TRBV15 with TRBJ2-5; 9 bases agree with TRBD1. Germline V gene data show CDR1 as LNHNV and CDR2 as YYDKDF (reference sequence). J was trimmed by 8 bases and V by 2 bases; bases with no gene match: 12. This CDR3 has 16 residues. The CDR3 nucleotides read TGTGCCACCAGCAGACGACCCGGGACAGGGACCCCAACCCAGTACTTC. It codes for CATSRRPGTGTPTQYF.

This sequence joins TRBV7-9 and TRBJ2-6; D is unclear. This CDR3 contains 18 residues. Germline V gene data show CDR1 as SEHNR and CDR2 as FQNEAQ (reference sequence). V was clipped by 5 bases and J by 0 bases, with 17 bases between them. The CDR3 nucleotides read TGTGCCAGCAGCCCCTCATTCGACACCCTCTCTGGGGCCAACGTCCTGACTTTC. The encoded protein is CASSPSFDTLSGANVLTF.

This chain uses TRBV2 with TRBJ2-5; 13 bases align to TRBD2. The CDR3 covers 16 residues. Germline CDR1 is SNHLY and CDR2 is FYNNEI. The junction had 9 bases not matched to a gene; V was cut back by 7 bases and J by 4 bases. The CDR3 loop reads CASTPLAGGRGETQYF. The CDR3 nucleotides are TGTGCCAGCACTCCACTAGCGGGGGGGCGGGGAGAGACCCAGTACTTC.

For the CDR3, the DNA is TGTGCCAGCAGCTTAGTCCGTCTTCAAGAGACCCAGTACTTC. It is translated as CASSLVRLQETQYF. The chain combines TRBV7-2 with TRBJ2-5; D unresolved. The germline V and J ends were trimmed by 1 base and 2 bases, with 8 bases remaining between them. Germline V gives CDR1 SGHTA, CDR2 FQGNSA. The CDR3 sequence is 14 residues long.

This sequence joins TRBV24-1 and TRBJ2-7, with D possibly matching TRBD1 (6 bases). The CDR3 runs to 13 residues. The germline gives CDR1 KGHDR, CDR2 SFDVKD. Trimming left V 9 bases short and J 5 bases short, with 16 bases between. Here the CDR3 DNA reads TGTGCCACCCCCGGGACATCTTCGAACGAGCAGTACTTC. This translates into CATPGTSSNEQYF.

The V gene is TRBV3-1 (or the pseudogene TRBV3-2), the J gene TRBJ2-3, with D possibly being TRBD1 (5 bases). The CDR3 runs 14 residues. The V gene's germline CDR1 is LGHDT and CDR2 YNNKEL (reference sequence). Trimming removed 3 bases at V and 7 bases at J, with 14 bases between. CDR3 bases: TGTGCCAGCAGCCAGACCGACAGTCGCAATACGCAGTATTTT. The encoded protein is CASSQTDSRNTQYF.

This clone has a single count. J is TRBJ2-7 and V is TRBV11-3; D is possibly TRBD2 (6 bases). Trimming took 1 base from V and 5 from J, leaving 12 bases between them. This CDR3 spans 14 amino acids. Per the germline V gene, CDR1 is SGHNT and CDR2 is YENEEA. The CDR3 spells CASSLGGGNDEQYF. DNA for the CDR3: TGTGCCAGCAGCTTAGGAGGAGGGAACGACGAGCAGTACTTC.

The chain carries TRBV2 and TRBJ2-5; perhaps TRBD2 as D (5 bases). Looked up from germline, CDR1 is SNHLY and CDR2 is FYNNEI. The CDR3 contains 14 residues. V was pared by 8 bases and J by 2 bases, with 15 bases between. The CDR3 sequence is CASEGWTHQETQYF. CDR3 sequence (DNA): TGTGCCAGCGAAGGATGGACTCATCAAGAGACCCAGTACTTC.

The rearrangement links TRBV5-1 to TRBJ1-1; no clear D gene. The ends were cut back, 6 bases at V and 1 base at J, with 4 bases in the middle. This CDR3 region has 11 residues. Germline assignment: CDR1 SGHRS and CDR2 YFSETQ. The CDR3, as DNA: TGCGCCAGCACTAAGAACACTGAAGCTTTCTTT. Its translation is CASTKNTEAFF.

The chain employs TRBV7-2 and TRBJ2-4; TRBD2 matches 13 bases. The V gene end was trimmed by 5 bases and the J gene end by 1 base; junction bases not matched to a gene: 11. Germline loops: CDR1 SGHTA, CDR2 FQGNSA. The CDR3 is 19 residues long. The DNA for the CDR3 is TGTGCCAGCAGCATGTACGGGACTAGCGGGGAGGGGGCCAAAAACATTCAGTACTTC. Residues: CASSMYGTSGEGAKNIQYF.

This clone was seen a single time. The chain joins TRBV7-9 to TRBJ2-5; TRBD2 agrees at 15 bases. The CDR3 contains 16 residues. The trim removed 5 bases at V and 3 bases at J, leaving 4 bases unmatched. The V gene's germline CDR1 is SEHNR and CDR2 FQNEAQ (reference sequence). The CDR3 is CASSRTSGRAEETQYF. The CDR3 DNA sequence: TGTGCCAGCAGCCGGACTAGCGGGAGGGCCGAAGAGACCCAGTACTTC.

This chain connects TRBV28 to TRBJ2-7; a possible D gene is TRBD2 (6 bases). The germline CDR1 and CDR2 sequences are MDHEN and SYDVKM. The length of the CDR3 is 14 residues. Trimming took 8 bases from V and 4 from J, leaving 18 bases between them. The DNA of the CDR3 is TGTGCCAGCGGCCCGGCGGCAGGGAGGTACGAGCAGTACTTC. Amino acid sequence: CASGPAAGRYEQYF.

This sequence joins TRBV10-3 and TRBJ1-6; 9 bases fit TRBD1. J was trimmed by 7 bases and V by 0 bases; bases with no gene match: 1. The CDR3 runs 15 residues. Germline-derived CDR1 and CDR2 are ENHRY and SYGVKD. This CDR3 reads CAISESGQGNSPLHF. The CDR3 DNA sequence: TGTGCCATCAGTGAGTCGGGACAGGGCAATTCACCCCTCCACTTT.

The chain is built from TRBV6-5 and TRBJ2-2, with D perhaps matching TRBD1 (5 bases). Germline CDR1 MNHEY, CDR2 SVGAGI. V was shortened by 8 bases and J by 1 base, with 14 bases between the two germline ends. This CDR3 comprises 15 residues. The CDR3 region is CASLLRQGNTGELFF. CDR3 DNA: TGTGCCAGCCTTCTCCGGCAGGGGAACACCGGGGAGCTGTTTTTT.

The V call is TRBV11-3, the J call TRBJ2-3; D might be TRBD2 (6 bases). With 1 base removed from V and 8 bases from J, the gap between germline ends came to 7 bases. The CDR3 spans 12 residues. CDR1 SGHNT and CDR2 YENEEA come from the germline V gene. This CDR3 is CASSLGRGTQYF. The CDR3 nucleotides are TGTGCCAGCAGCTTAGGGAGGGGTACGCAGTATTTT.

This CDR3 reads CASSFGHPSNQPQHF. The CDR3 DNA sequence: TGTGCCAGCAGCTTTGGACACCCTAGCAATCAGCCCCAGCATTTT. The V and J genes are TRBV7-9 and TRBJ1-5; possibly TRBD1 for D (5 bases). The germline gives CDR1 SEHNR, CDR2 FQNEAQ (reference sequence). This CDR3 is built from 15 residues. V was shortened by 3 bases and J by 0 bases, with 9 bases between the two germline ends.

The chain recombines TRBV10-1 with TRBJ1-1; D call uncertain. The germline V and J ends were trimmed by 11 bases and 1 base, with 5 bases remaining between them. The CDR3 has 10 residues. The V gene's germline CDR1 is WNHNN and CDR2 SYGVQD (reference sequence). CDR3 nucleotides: TGCGCCGTCAAGAACACTGAAGCTTTCTTT. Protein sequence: CAVKNTEAFF.

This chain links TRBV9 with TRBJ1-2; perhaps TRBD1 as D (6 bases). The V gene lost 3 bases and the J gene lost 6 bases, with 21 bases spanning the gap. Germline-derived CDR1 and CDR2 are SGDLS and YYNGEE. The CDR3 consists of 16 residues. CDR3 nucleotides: TGTGCCAGCAGCGCTTTCAGACAGGCGACCGTAGATGGCTACACCTTC. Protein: CASSAFRQATVDGYTF.

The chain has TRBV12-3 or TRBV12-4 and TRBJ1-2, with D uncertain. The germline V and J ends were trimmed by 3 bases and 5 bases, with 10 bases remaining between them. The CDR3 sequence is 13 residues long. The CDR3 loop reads CASSFQWRYGYTF. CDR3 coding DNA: TGTGCCAGCAGTTTCCAGTGGAGGTATGGCTACACCTTC.

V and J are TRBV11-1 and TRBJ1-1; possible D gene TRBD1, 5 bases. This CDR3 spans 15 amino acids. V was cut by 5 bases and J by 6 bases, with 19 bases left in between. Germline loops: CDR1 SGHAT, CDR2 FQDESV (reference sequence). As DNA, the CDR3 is TGTGCCAGCAGCGAGACAGTGGGGATTTCGGCTGAAGCTTTCTTT. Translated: CASSETVGISAEAFF.

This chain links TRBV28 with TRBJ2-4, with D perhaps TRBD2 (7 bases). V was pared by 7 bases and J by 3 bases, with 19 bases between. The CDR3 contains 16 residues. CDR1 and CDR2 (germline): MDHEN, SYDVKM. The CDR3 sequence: CASTPNLRGGKNIQYF. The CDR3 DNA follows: TGTGCCAGCACCCCTAATTTGAGGGGGGGCAAAAACATTCAGTACTTC. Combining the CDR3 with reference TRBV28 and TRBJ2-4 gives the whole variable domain DVKVTQSSRYLVKRTGEKVFLECVQDMDHENMFWYRQDPGLGLRLIYFSYDVKMKEKGDIPEGYSVSREKKERFSLILESASTNQTSMYLCASTPNLRGGKNIQYFGAGTRLSVL.

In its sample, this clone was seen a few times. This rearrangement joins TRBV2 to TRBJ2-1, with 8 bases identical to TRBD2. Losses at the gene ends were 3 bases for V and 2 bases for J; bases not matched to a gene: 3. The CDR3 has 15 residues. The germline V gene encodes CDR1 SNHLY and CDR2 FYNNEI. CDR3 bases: TGTGCCAGCAGTGACTGGCGGGAGGCCTACAATGAGCAGTTCTTC. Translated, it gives CASSDWREAYNEQFF.

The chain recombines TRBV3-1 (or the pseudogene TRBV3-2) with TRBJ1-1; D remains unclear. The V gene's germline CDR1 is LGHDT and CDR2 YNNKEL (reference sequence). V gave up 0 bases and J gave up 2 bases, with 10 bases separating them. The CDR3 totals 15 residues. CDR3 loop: CASSQDYGSNTEAFF. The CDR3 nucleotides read TGTGCCAGCAGCCAAGATTACGGTTCTAACACTGAAGCTTTCTTT.

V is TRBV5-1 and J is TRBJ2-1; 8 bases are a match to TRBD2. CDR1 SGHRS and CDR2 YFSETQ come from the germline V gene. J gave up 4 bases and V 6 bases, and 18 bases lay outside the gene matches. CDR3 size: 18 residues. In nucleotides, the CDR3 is TGCGCCAGCACCGATCGACCCGGGGGGGCCGGGAGGTACAATGAGCAGTTCTTC. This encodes CASTDRPGGAGRYNEQFF.

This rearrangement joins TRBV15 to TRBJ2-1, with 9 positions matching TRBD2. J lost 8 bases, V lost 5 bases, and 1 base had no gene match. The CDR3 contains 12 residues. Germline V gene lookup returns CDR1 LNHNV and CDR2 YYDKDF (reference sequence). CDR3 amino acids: CATSGLAYEQFF. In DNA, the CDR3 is TGTGCCACCAGCGGACTAGCGTATGAGCAGTTCTTC.

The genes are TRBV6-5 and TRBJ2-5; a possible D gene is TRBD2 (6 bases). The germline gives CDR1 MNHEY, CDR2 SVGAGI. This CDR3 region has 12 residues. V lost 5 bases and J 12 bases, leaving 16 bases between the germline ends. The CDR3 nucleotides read TGTGCCAGCAGTCACCTACTGGGAGGAGAGTACTTC. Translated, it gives CASSHLLGGEYF.

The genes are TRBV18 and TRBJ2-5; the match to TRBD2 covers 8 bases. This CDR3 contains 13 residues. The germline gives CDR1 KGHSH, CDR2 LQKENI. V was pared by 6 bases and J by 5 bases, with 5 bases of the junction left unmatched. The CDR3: CASSPGTRETQYF. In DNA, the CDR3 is TGTGCCAGCTCGCCCGGGACTAGGGAGACCCAGTACTTC.

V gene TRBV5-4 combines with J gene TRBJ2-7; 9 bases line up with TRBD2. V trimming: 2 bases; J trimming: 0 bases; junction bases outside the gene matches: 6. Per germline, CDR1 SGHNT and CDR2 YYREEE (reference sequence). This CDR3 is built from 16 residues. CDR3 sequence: CASSFIGGRASYEQYF. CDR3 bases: TGTGCCAGCAGCTTTATTGGCGGGAGGGCCTCCTACGAGCAGTACTTC.

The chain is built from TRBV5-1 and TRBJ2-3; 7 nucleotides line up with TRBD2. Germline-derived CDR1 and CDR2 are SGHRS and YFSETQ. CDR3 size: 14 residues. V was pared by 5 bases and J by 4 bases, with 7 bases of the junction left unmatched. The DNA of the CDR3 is TGCGCCAGCAGATCCAGCGGGGAATCAGATACGCAGTATTTT. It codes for CASRSSGESDTQYF.